This T cell receptor beta chain was identified in a study of blood T cell repertoires in COVID-19 (dated by TCRdb to the early 2020s). For context, the study as a whole: The collaborator samples originated in the United States, Italy and Spain and spanned the acute and convalescent phases of COVID-19. A freely available public database, intended as a resource for researchers studying the immune response to SARS-CoV-2, is where the repertoires were released. Subjects who had been exposed to COVID-19, were actively infected with it, or had recovered from it provided the deeply sampled blood TCRbeta repertoires that made up the dataset. The samples were drawn from two sources: the first 160 participants of the ongoing ImmuneRACE study, and approximately 1,300 subjects contributed by 6 global collaborators. The sample metadata nearly always contained a de-identified subject ID, COVID-19 status, age in years and sex. Where available, HLA class I and class II types were obtained from metadata supplied by the sample provider rather than from assay-based typing. The prospective study material was composed of cDNA or gDNA derived from T cells, B-cell-depleted T cells, or PBMCs.

Enrolling through a virtual design, the prospective study's participants ranged in age from roughly 18 to 89 years and lived across about two dozen United States geographic areas. To assign participants to cohorts, the prospective study relied on clinical history that participants themselves reported in a screening survey and a study questionnaire. Exposed participants had been in contact, within 2 weeks of entering the study, with a person who had a PCR-confirmed or clinician-diagnosed case of COVID-19. In the prospective study, whole blood, serum and a nasopharyngeal or oropharyngeal swab were collected from each participant by mobile phlebotomists. Prospective study participants could optionally give additional blood draws and questionnaires over an approximately two-month period. Before DNA extraction, prospective study blood samples were shipped either frozen or at room temperature. In regard to this clone: Its target antigen remains unknown. Base qualities are not at hand, and no much larger clone is one base apart.

The immunoSEQ Assay, a bias-controlled multiplex PCR, was used to amplify TCRbeta CDR3 regions from genomic DNA. The original methods were these. Nucleated cell counts per sample were estimated from amplification of reference gene primers within the assay. To quantify the absolute abundance of each unique TCRbeta CDR3 rearrangement, sequence reads were collapsed and filtered. For each sample, productive Simpson clonality was calculated as the square root of Simpson's diversity index across productive rearrangements. TCRdb provides this immuneACCESS table in a form limited to in-frame rearrangements. Some clones are lacking; in checked studies, under half of them reflect an unresolved V gene, and why the rest are absent is not known. The V and J calls and clone size were taken over from that table, and D and trimming were inferred from the DNA. The sample table lists 130,000 to 150,000 clones, 84% of them with a count of one. The ten biggest clones cover 5.8% of the sample.

Measured from the cysteine to the phenylalanine, the CDR3 is 19 residues long. The retained sequence is limited to the CDR3, 57 bases, with the frame set at the first base. Cut back by 1 base and 0 bases, the V and J ends lie 21 bases apart. CDR1 LGHNA and CDR2 YSLEER are derived from the germline V gene. Study-wide findings and limitations: The quantity of clinical and demographic metadata differed by source and by participant and was supplied without curation.

Sequences were obtained from PBMCs or T cells enriched from blood (not recorded which). This TCR came from a woman aged 45-59 years who had been exposed to COVID-19. Recombination linked TRBV4-3 to TRBJ1-1; 5 matching bases give a weak D call of TRBD1. At the DNA level, the sequence is TGCGCCAGCAGCCAAGGAACAGTGGCGGGAGGGACGATGAACACTGAAGCTTTCTTT. The encoded protein is CASSQGTVAGGTMNTEAFF.